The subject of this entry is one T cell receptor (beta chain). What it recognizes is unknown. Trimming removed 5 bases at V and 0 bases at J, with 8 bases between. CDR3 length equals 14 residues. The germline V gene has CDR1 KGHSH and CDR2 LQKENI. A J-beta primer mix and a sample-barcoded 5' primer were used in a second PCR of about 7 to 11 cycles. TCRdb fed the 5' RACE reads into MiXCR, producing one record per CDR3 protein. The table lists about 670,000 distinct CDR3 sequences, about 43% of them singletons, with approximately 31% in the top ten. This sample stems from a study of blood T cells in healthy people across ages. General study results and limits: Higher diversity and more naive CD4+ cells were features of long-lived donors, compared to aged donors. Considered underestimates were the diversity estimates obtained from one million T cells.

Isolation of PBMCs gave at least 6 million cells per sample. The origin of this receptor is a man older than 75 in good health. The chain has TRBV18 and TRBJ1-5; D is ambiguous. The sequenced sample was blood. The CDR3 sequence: CASSYSYSNQPQHF. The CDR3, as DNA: TGTGCCAGCTCATACAGTTATAGCAATCAGCCCCAGCATTTT.